Here is one TCR beta chain with its context. Its antigen is currently unknown. This record comes from a study of shared clonotypes between healthy human individuals. Study observations and caveats: The expectation was that sequencing depth would affect clonotype sharing among donors.

V was clipped by 6 bases and J by 2 bases, with 13 bases between them. CDR1 is MNHEY, CDR2 SVGAGI, per germline. The CDR3 extends over 14 amino acids. Some clones are missing from TCRdb's copy, which holds only in-frame ones; the method was immunoSEQ multiplex PCR. The table has roughly 2 million clones, 90% to 96% seen once. This TCR was recovered from a man aged 18 to 29 in good health. Sequenced material: naive CD4+ T cells sorted from blood. The subset was: CD45RA+ positively selected. V and J are TRBV6-5 and TRBJ1-1; possibly TRBD1 for D (6 bases). CDR3 sequence: CASSLGQPNTEAFF. As DNA, the CDR3 is TGTGCCAGCAGCCTCGGACAGCCCAACACTGAAGCTTTCTTT.